A selection of T cell receptor beta chains follows, all from one sample in a study of cytomegalovirus exposure and HLA in healthy donors. The repertoire was sequenced with immunoSEQ multiplex PCR; TCRdb's copy has only in-frame clones and lacks some. The table lists approximately 190,000 clones, around 84% of them singletons. The sequencing input was PBMCs. The source is a woman aged 45 to 65 in good health and CMV-seropositive. Both conserved end residues are part of each CDR3. The order of the fields is clone size, V gene, J gene, D gene, CDR3 protein, CDR3 DNA. A D gene is named only where the DNA matches it firmly. The size entry is marked missing in some rows and otherwise reads once, few, many or a size class.

>NA|TRBV5-1|TRBJ1-5|NA
CASSLDRDQPQHF
TGCGCCAGCAGCTTGGACAGGGATCAGCCCCAGCATTTT
>NA|TRBV5-1|TRBJ1-1|TRBD1
CASSLQGAGGNTEAFF
TGCGCCAGCAGCCTACAAGGGGCAGGGGGTAACACTGAAGCTTTCTTT
>NA|TRBV10-1|TRBJ1-6|TRBD1
CASNVCPDRGPISSYNSPLHF
TGCGCCAGCAACGTTTGCCCCGACAGGGGGCCTATAAGCTCCTATAATTCACCCCTCCACTTT
>NA|TRBV29-1|TRBJ2-5|NA
CSVLLRAPQETQYF
TGCAGCGTACTCTTAAGAGCACCTCAAGAGACCCAGTACTTC
>once|TRBV6-1|TRBJ2-7|TRBD1
CASSTGEYGYEQYF
TGTGCCAGCAGCACAGGGGAGTACGGCTACGAGCAGTACTTC
>NA|TRBV11-2|TRBJ1-1|TRBD1
CASSLPPTGGGTEAFF
TGTGCCAGCAGCTTACCCCCAACAGGGGGTGGAACTGAAGCTTTCTTT
>few|TRBV6-5|TRBJ2-6|NA
CATRSGANVLTF
TGTGCCACCCGCTCTGGGGCCAACGTCCTGACTTTC
>NA|TRBV25-1|TRBJ2-3|TRBD2
CASSPRLAGGRDAQYF
TGTGCCAGCAGTCCACGACTAGCGGGGGGCAGAGACGCGCAGTATTTT
>NA|TRBV4-2|TRBJ2-2|TRBD2
CASSPGLATNTGELFF
TGTGCCAGCAGCCCAGGACTAGCGACGAACACCGGGGAGCTGTTTTTT
>NA|TRBV6-5|TRBJ2-7|NA
CASRRFRELSYEQYF
TGTGCCAGTCGGAGGTTCCGGGAGCTCTCCTACGAGCAGTACTTC
>NA|TRBV2|TRBJ2-3|TRBD2
CATMGLAETDTQYF
TGTGCCACCATGGGACTAGCGGAAACAGATACGCAGTATTTT
>NA|TRBV7-8|TRBJ2-7|NA
CASSLLFNSGEGEQYF
TGTGCCAGCAGCCTCCTCTTTAATAGCGGTGAAGGAGAGCAGTACTTC
>NA|TRBV6-5|TRBJ2-1|TRBD1
CASSTPGQYNEQFF
TGTGCCAGCAGTACCCCGGGACAGTACAATGAGCAGTTCTTC
>NA|TRBV2|TRBJ1-1|TRBD1
CASRDDRDAFF
TGTGCCAGCAGAGATGACAGGGATGCTTTCTTT
>few|TRBV4-1|TRBJ1-1|TRBD1
CASSQETGGPTEAFF
TGCGCCAGCAGCCAAGAAACAGGGGGCCCCACTGAAGCTTTCTTT
>many|TRBV5-1|TRBJ2-1|NA
CASRHGVYNEQFF
TGCGCCAGCAGGCACGGGGTTTACAATGAGCAGTTCTTC
>NA|TRBV5-1|TRBJ2-7|NA
CASSLAPAYEQYF
TGCGCCAGCAGCCTTGCCCCGGCCTACGAGCAGTACTTC
>NA|TRBV6-6|TRBJ1-4|TRBD1
CASSFGTGLREKLFF
TGTGCCAGCAGTTTCGGGACAGGCCTGAGGGAAAAACTGTTTTTT
>NA|TRBV7-9|TRBJ2-3|TRBD1
CSSSLEAGTGDTQYF
TGTTCCAGCAGCTTAGAGGCGGGGACAGGAGATACGCAGTATTTT
>NA|TRBV18|TRBJ1-1|NA
CASSGDMNTEAFF
TGTGCCAGCTCCGGGGACATGAACACTGAAGCTTTCTTT
>NA|TRBV5-4|TRBJ1-6|TRBD1
CASSLGQGGNSPLHF
TGTGCCAGCAGCTTGGGACAGGGGGGTAATTCACCCCTCCACTTT
>NA|TRBV10-3|TRBJ2-2|TRBD2
CAISASPASGNTGELFF
TGTGCCATCAGTGCCTCCCCCGCTAGCGGCAACACCGGGGAGCTGTTTTTT
>NA|TRBV6-5|TRBJ1-1|NA
CASSLDTMNTEAFF
TGTGCCAGCAGTTTAGACACCATGAACACTGAAGCTTTCTTT
>NA|TRBV5-1|TRBJ1-1|NA
CASSLLGSTEAFF
TGTGCCAGCAGCTTGCTGGGGAGCACTGAAGCTTTCTTT
>NA|TRBV2|TRBJ2-6|NA
CASMRSFSSGANVLTF
TGTGCCAGCATGAGGAGTTTTAGCTCTGGGGCCAACGTCCTGACTTTC
>few|TRBV4-1|TRBJ2-3|NA
CASSQEARSTDTQYF
TGCGCCAGCAGCCAAGAAGCTAGGTCGACAGATACGCAGTATTTT
>NA|TRBV5-4|TRBJ2-1|TRBD2
CASSMGLAGGYNEQFF
TGTGCCAGCAGCATGGGACTAGCGGGGGGGTACAATGAGCAGTTCTTC
>NA|TRBV15|TRBJ2-1|NA
CATSIQRGQNNEQFF
TGTGCCACCAGCATTCAAAGAGGACAGAATAATGAGCAGTTCTTC
>once|TRBV30|TRBJ1-5|NA
CAWSVGGLNQPQHF
TGTGCCTGGAGTGTGGGGGGATTGAATCAGCCCCAGCATTTT
>NA|TRBV5-1|TRBJ2-5|TRBD1
CASSFGTGRETQYF
TGCGCCAGCAGCTTCGGGACAGGGAGGGAGACCCAGTACTTC
>once|TRBV7-6|TRBJ2-1|TRBD2
CASSQLAGLAYNEQFF
TGTGCCAGCAGCCAACTAGCGGGGTTGGCCTACAATGAGCAGTTCTTC
>NA|TRBV6-6|TRBJ2-5|TRBD2
CASRSRVGGEETQYF
TGTGCCAGCAGAAGTAGGGTTGGGGGGGAAGAGACCCAGTACTTC
>NA|TRBV5-4|TRBJ1-1|NA
CASSYDTTTEAFF
TGTGCCAGCAGCTACGACACGACCACTGAAGCTTTCTTT
>NA|TRBV5-1|TRBJ1-5|TRBD1
CASSLEGQENQPQHF
TGCGCCAGCAGCTTGGAGGGACAGGAAAATCAGCCCCAGCATTTT
>NA|TRBV7-3|TRBJ2-7|TRBD1
CASSSGGQDEQYF
TGTGCCAGCAGCTCAGGGGGCCAGGACGAGCAGTACTTC
>NA|TRBV5-1|TRBJ2-3|NA
CASSLDLSGADTQYF
TGCGCCAGCAGCTTGGATTTATCTGGGGCTGATACGCAGTATTTT
>NA|TRBV6-6|TRBJ1-2|NA
CASREIDNYGYTF
TGTGCCAGCAGAGAGATAGATAACTATGGCTACACCTTC
>once|TRBV5-1|TRBJ2-7|NA
CASSLGPDSYEQYF
TGCGCCAGCAGCTTGGGGCCAGACAGTTACGAGCAGTACTTC
>NA|TRBV5-4|TRBJ2-7|NA
CASSFEGGGNEQYF
TGTGCCAGCAGCTTCGAGGGGGGGGGTAACGAGCAGTACTTC
>few|TRBV11-1|TRBJ2-7|TRBD1
CASSLEPGQGFSYEQYF
TGTGCCAGCAGCTTAGAACCCGGACAGGGGTTCTCCTACGAGCAGTACTTC
>NA|TRBV7-9|TRBJ2-7|TRBD2
CASSLAGDYPPLYF
TGTGCCAGCAGCTTAGCCGGGGACTATCCCCCCTTGTACTTC
>NA|TRBV5-1|TRBJ2-7|TRBD1
CASSVTGTGAFYEQYF
TGCGCCAGCAGCGTGACCGGGACAGGGGCGTTCTACGAGCAGTACTTC
>few|TRBV12-5|TRBJ1-2|NA
CASGLPDSTITRDYTF
TGTGCTAGTGGTTTGCCGGACAGTACCATCACTAGAGACTACACCTTC
>NA|TRBV18|TRBJ2-3|TRBD2
CASSGLAGDSSTDTQYF
TGTGCCAGCTCAGGACTAGCGGGGGACTCTAGCACAGATACGCAGTATTTT
>NA|TRBV19|TRBJ1-4|NA
CASSGQQVMKNYSDNEKLFF
TGTGCCAGCTCAGGACAGCAAGTAATGAAAAACTATTCGGATAATGAAAAACTGTTTTTT
>NA|TRBV7-9|TRBJ2-7|NA
CSSRSTTLAPLSSYEQYF
TGTTCCAGCAGGTCGACCACTCTAGCGCCCTTGAGCTCCTACGAGCAGTACTTC
>few|TRBV7-8|TRBJ1-4|NA
CASGPGGINEKLFF
TGTGCCAGCGGCCCGGGGGGGATAAATGAAAAACTGTTTTTT
>NA|TRBV6-5|TRBJ2-2|NA
CASSYAPGNIGELFF
TGTGCCAGCAGTTACGCTCCGGGAAACATCGGGGAGCTGTTTTTT
>NA|TRBV9|TRBJ2-3|TRBD2
CASSLSGGARDTQYF
TGTGCCAGCAGCCTCAGCGGGGGGGCCAGGGATACGCAGTATTTT
>NA|TRBV7-3|TRBJ1-2|TRBD1
CASSSDRGPEGYTF
TGTGCCAGCAGCTCGGACAGGGGGCCTGAGGGCTACACCTTC
>NA|TRBV27|TRBJ1-1|NA
CASSLSRRADTEAFF
TGTGCCAGCAGTCTAAGTCGCAGGGCCGACACTGAAGCTTTCTTT
>NA|TRBV5-5|TRBJ1-4|NA
CASSLRQATTNEKLFF
TGTGCCAGCAGCTTGCGACAGGCGACAACTAATGAAAAACTGTTTTTT
>few|TRBV6-5|TRBJ1-1|NA
CASTRKEGGAFF
TGTGCCAGCACTCGAAAGGAGGGTGGAGCTTTCTTT
>NA|TRBV7-9|TRBJ2-7|TRBD1
CASSFIGQGVSYEQYF
TGTGCCAGCAGCTTCATAGGGCAGGGGGTTTCCTACGAGCAGTACTTC
>NA|TRBV6-5|TRBJ1-5|NA
CASSLGQNQPQHF
TGTGCCAGCAGTTTGGGCCAGAATCAGCCCCAGCATTTT
>NA|TRBV6-5|TRBJ2-7|NA
CASGEQGYEQYF
TGTGCCAGCGGAGAACAGGGTTACGAGCAGTACTTC
>NA|TRBV5-1|TRBJ1-1|TRBD1
CASSLLRSTGDSEAFF
TGCGCCAGCAGCCTACTCCGATCCACAGGGGACTCTGAAGCTTTCTTT